This record concerns one T cell receptor (beta chain) sequence. The sample holds one count of this clonotype. It lacks a known antigen. Base qualities are not recorded, but no much larger clone differs from it by a single base. A lone read offers only weak evidence. RNA was extracted using the RNeasy kit, and roughly 0.5 to 1 microgram was reverse transcribed with random hexamers. TCR beta CDR3 regions were amplified with the immunoSEQ multiplex PCR assay covering 54 Vbeta and 13 Jbeta segments. PCR amplification bias was corrected by using a synthetic template baseline for primer optimization and computational correction. The paper's data handling went like this. Reads were assigned to V, D and J genes according to IMGT and analyzed in immunoSEQ Analyzer, with only productive sequences retained. Clonality was calculated as one minus the Shannon entropy normalized by log2 of the number of productive unique sequences. Public and private clones were assessed among the 100 most prevalent clones of each patient and control. Clones were defined as Susac-specific if absent from the healthy and MS cohorts, from more than 900 published viral clones and from other ImmuneACCESS disease sequences. TCRdb redid the processing of the public reads, applying fastp at Q25 and MiXCR, and retained in-frame beta chains. Rows with one shared CDR3 protein collapse into an entry with the most common genes and DNA. TCRdb, not the original authors, processed these V and J calls. In all, the sample holds some 200,000 distinct CDR3 sequences, and about 95% of those were seen once. The ten largest account for 0.085% to 0.12% of the sample.

CDR1 SQVTM and CDR2 ANQGSEA are derived from the germline V gene. The junction shows trimming of 6 bases on V and 7 bases on J, and the gene matches do not reach 8 bases of it. From the cysteine up to the phenylalanine, the CDR3 has a length of 15 residues. The kept DNA is CDR3 alone, 45 bases in frame from the first base. This sample was included in a study of CD8 T cells in Susac syndrome (dated by TCRdb to the late 2010s). Broadly, across the study: Whether CD8+ T cell activation and differentiation in Susac syndrome was antigen driven was tested using repertoire sequencing. Results the study describes overall, beyond this receptor: The study acknowledged that relatively few individuals were included in the TCR sequencing and HLA analysis.

Peripheral blood CD8+ and CD4+ T cells from healthy donors, Susac syndrome patients and multiple sclerosis patients were profiled using high-throughput TCR beta sequencing. The healthy donors served as controls matched for age and sex. Bulk CD8+ and CD4+ T cells were purified magnetically by negative isolation, whereas CD8+ TEMRA cells were enriched by FACS. Blood was collected in EDTA tubes and processed within 24 hours, with PBMCs isolated through density gradient centrifugation. PBMCs intended for TCR sequencing were cryopreserved in liquid nitrogen and thawed later in a water bath at 37 degrees C. The sorted or isolated CD4+, CD8+ and CD8+ TEMRA cells reached a purity of at least 90%.

Input material: CD4+ T cells from PBMCs. The chain joins TRBV29-1 to TRBJ2-1, with 14 junctional bases fitting TRBD2. This sequence was found in a human donor in good health. The encoded CDR3 is CSVDPGLAGENEQFF. The nucleotides read TGCAGCGTCGACCCGGGACTAGCGGGAGAAAATGAGCAGTTCTTC.